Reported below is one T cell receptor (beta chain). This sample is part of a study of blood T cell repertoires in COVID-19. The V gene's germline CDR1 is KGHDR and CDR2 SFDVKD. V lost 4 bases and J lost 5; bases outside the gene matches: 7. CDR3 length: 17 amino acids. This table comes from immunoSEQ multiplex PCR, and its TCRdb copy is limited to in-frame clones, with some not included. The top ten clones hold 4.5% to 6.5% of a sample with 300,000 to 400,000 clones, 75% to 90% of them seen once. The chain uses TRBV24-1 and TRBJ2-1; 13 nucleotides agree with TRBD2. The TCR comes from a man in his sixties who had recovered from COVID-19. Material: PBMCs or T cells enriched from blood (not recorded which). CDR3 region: CATSDRFGLAGDNEQFF. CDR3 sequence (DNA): TGTGCCACCAGTGACCGTTTCGGACTAGCGGGAGACAATGAGCAGTTCTTC.